Listed below are T cell receptor beta chains from one sample, sequenced in a study of T cell responses to AZD1222 COVID-19 vaccine. This table comes from immunoSEQ multiplex PCR, and its TCRdb copy is limited to in-frame clones, with some not included. The data show 40,000 to 60,000 clones, around 85% seen once. The source was peripheral blood, collected on day 0 of MenACWY control vaccination. The receptors were gathered from an adult in good health. Each CDR3 is given with its conserved first and last residue. D genes are given only for firm matches.

13,-,TRBJ1-1,TRBV19,CASSVPFGTEAFF
13,TRBD1,TRBJ2-7,TRBV7-9,CASSNGQDYEQYF
12,-,TRBJ1-2,TRBV7-9,CASSLGFYGYTF
13,-,TRBJ1-2,TRBV11-2,CASRTISNYGYTF
13,-,TRBJ2-5,TRBV5-1,CASSLQEERTQYF
14,-,TRBJ2-3,TRBV4-1,CASSQRLGADTQYF
15,TRBD2,TRBJ2-1,TRBV9,CASSLMGLAVNEQFF
14,TRBD1,TRBJ1-1,TRBV29-1,CSAPSFYRGTEAFF
12,-,TRBJ1-2,TRBV9,CASSQGGDGYTF
13,-,TRBJ1-2,TRBV5-1,CASSLQEGYGYTF
18,TRBD1,TRBJ1-2,TRBV28,CASSSRQGTRLLGYGYTF
15,-,TRBJ1-1,TRBV28,CASSPSDRENTEAFF
13,TRBD1,TRBJ1-1,TRBV19,CASSILRGTEAFF
13,-,TRBJ1-1,TRBV3-1/TRBV3-2,CASRRSENTEAFF
15,-,TRBJ2-5,TRBV10-1,CASSPQAQTIQTQYF
17,TRBD2,TRBJ2-3,TRBV5-4,CASSLGALRDYSGTQYF
15,TRBD1,TRBJ1-1,TRBV24-1,CATSEWPGGGTEAFF
14,-,TRBJ2-3,TRBV15,CATSRDLARDTQYF
14,-,TRBJ2-1,TRBV18,CASSPPRPQNEQFF
13,-,TRBJ1-5,TRBV28,CASSPLDNQPQHF
12,-,TRBJ2-5,TRBV15,CATSRGSETQYF
12,TRBD1,TRBJ1-1,TRBV5-4,CASSFPDREAFF
14,TRBD1,TRBJ1-6,TRBV5-1,CASSRGQANSPLHF
14,-,TRBJ2-1,TRBV5-1,CASSLGPRDNEQFF
15,-,TRBJ1-5,TRBV30,CAWSPGTYSDQPQHF
13,-,TRBJ1-2,TRBV6-5,CASSLDGLNGYTF